A selection of T cell receptor beta chains follows, all from one sample in a study of low-dose radiotherapy and immunotherapy resistance in tumors. Each CDR3 protein gets one entry after TCRdb re-called the reads with MiXCR. Of 85,000 to 100,000 distinct CDR3 sequences in the sample, roughly a tenth were seen once. The sample was PBMCs, taken before treatment. These TCRs come from a male donor with prostate cancer. The CDR3 runs from the conserved cysteine through the conserved F or W. A D gene is named only where the DNA matches it firmly. Expanded clones are given a class, and other clones once, few, many or no size at all.

cdr3_length j_call clone_size d_call v_call cdr3_nt cdr3_aa
14 TRBJ2-3 - - TRBV7-2 TGTGCCTGCAGCTTAGGAGGGGGGACAGATACGCAGTATTTT CACSLGGGTDTQYF
12 TRBJ1-4 many - TRBV29-1 TGCAGCGGAGGGGATCCTAATGAAAAACTGTTTTTT CSGGDPNEKLFF
14 TRBJ1-6 many TRBD1 TRBV2 TGTGCCAGCAGAACGGGACAGGGGATCTCACCCCTCCACTTT CASRTGQGISPLHF
14 TRBJ2-7 many - TRBV28 TGTGCCAGCCTGAACCAGGGAAGCTCCTACGAGCAGTACTTC CASLNQGSSYEQYF
14 TRBJ2-2 many - TRBV18 TGTGCCAGCTCACTCCAGGGATCTGCCGGGGAGCTGTTTTTT CASSLQGSAGELFF
17 TRBJ2-1 many TRBD2 TRBV7-9 TGTGCCAGCAGCTTAGGTCTTAGCGGGAGCTCCTACAATGAGCAGTTCTTC CASSLGLSGSSYNEQFF
16 TRBJ2-5 - TRBD1 TRBV18 TGTGCCAGCTCACCACCGGCAGGGGGTTTGCAGGAGACCCAGTACTTC CASSPPAGGLQETQYF
14 TRBJ1-1 many - TRBV20-1 TGCAGTGCTAGAGAACAGGGAGGGGGGCGGGAAGCTTTCTTT CSAREQGGGREAFF
14 TRBJ2-7 many TRBD1 TRBV18 TGTGCCAGCTCACCAGCAGGGGGCGTCTCCGAGCAGTACTTC CASSPAGGVSEQYF
17 TRBJ2-6 many - TRBV5-1 TGCGCCAGCAGCTTGGAATCGCGTGGTTATGGGGCCAACGTCCTGACTTTC CASSLESRGYGANVLTF
14 TRBJ2-2 many - TRBV29-1 TGCAGCGTTGGTCTTGGGGGTAGCACCGGGGAGCTGTTTTTT CSVGLGGSTGELFF
14 TRBJ2-5 many - TRBV5-1 TGCGCCAGCAGCTTGGCCACCCAGGGAGAGACCCAGTACTTC CASSLATQGETQYF
17 TRBJ2-4 many TRBD2 TRBV29-1 TGTCCCAGCACTAGGTCCGGGGGGTTATCGGCCAAAAACATTCAGTACTTC CPSTRSGGLSAKNIQYF
14 TRBJ2-3 many TRBD2 TRBV20-1 TGCAGTGCGGGACTAGCGGGGGTTTTGGATACGCAGTATTTT CSAGLAGVLDTQYF
12 TRBJ2-1 many - TRBV11-2 TGTGCCAGCAGCTTATATGAACCAGAGCAGTTCTTC CASSLYEPEQFF
12 TRBJ2-5 many - TRBV7-2 TGTGCCAGCAGCCTATACAGGGAGACCCAGTACTTC CASSLYRETQYF
15 TRBJ2-2 - - TRBV9 TGTGCCAGCAGCGTAGGAGGGATCGACACCGGGGAGCTGTTTTTT CASSVGGIDTGELFF
15 TRBJ2-1 many TRBD1 TRBV20-1 TGCAGTGCTAGAGATACACAGGGGACCTACAATGAGCAGTTCTTC CSARDTQGTYNEQFF
14 TRBJ1-4 many - TRBV9 TGTGCCAGCAGCGTCACAGGGCACCCCGAAAAACTGTTTTTT CASSVTGHPEKLFF
15 TRBJ2-7 many TRBD2 TRBV7-2 TGTGCCAGCAGCCACTCTAGCGGGAGGGCCGCCGAGCAGTACTTC CASSHSSGRAAEQYF
11 TRBJ1-2 few - TRBV28 TGTGCCAGCAGTCGGGCTCATGACTACACCTTC CASSRAHDYTF
14 TRBJ1-1 many - TRBV7-9 TGTGCCAGCAGCTTAGACAGGGTGTACACTGAAGCTTTCTTT CASSLDRVYTEAFF
16 TRBJ1-6 many - TRBV6-2/TRBV6-3 TGTGCCAGCAGTTACAGCGCCAGGGGTTATAATTCACCCCTCCACTTT CASSYSARGYNSPLHF
16 TRBJ2-2 - - TRBV10-3 - CAISGGTGHTGELFFF
12 TRBJ1-2 many TRBD1 TRBV5-1 TGCGCCAGCAGCCTTGACAGGGGCGTTACGGACTTC CASSLDRGVTDF
14 TRBJ2-5 many TRBD2 TRBV28 TGTGCCAGCAGTCCGGCAGGACTAGAAAAGACCCAGTACTTC CASSPAGLEKTQYF
16 TRBJ2-3 many TRBD2 TRBV13 TGTGCCAGCAGCTTACGGAATATAGCGGGAGGTTCTCCGCAGTATTTT CASSLRNIAGGSPQYF
16 TRBJ1-1 many - TRBV30 TGTGCCTGGAGTGTTGGGCGGCGACAGAGGGACACTGAAGCTTTCTTT CAWSVGRRQRDTEAFF
14 TRBJ1-5 many - TRBV19 TGTGCCAGTAGTAGACAGATTAGCAATCAGCCCCAGCATTTT CASSRQISNQPQHF
19 TRBJ2-4 few TRBD1 TRBV27 TGTGCCAGCAGTTTTTCGAAGACAGGGGGCTTTGGAGCCAAAAACATTCAGTACTTC CASSFSKTGGFGAKNIQYF
15 TRBJ2-2 many TRBD1 TRBV19 TGTGCCAGTCGGACCGGGACAGCCAACACCGGGGAGCTGTTTTTT CASRTGTANTGELFF
16 TRBJ2-2 few - TRBV20-1 - CSASTSGSNTGELFFF
18 TRBJ2-7 many TRBD1 TRBV7-9 TGTGCCAGCAGCTTAGGAGCCCCTACAGGGGTCGGTGCGTACGAGCAGTACTTC CASSLGAPTGVGAYEQYF
14 TRBJ1-5 many - TRBV28 TGTGCCAGCAGTGACCCCACTGCATATCAGCCCCAGCATTTT CASSDPTAYQPQHF
12 TRBJ1-5 many - TRBV28 TGTGCCAGCAGTTCGTCTACTCAGCCCCAGCATTTT CASSSSTQPQHF
13 TRBJ2-7 many - TRBV6-2/TRBV6-3 TGTGCCAGCAGTTACTCAACTACATACGAGCAGTACTTC CASSYSTTYEQYF
20 TRBJ2-7 many - TRBV21-1 TGTGCCAGCAGCAAAGGGTCATTGTGGGCTTTCTTCGGGAATTGCTACGAGCAGTACTTC CASSKGSLWAFFGNCYEQYF
16 TRBJ2-6 many TRBD2 TRBV20-1 TGCAGTGCCCCACTTGTCGGGAGGAGTGGGGCCAACGTCCTGACTTTC CSAPLVGRSGANVLTF
11 TRBJ1-1 many - TRBV20-1 TGCAGTGCTGAAAACGACAGGAAAGCTTTCTTT CSAENDRKAFF
11 TRBJ2-7 many - TRBV5-1 TGCGCCAGCAGACAGGAGTACGAGCAGTACTTC CASRQEYEQYF
13 TRBJ2-5 many - TRBV10-3 TGTGCCATCAGTGGGAGCCTCGCTGAGACCCAGTACTTC CAISGSLAETQYF
12 TRBJ2-3 many - TRBV6-6 TGTGCCAGCAGTAGAGTCGCAGATACGCAGTATTTT CASSRVADTQYF
17 TRBJ2-1 many TRBD2 TRBV4-3 TGCGCCAGCAGCCAAGAGTTAGCGGGAGGCCCCCGCAATGAGCAGTTCTTC CASSQELAGGPRNEQFF
14 TRBJ2-5 many - TRBV5-1 TGCGCCAGCAGCGGCGGGACAGCGAAAGAGACCCAGTACTTC CASSGGTAKETQYF
13 TRBJ1-1 many - TRBV20-1 TGCAGTGCTAGAGGCGGGGTCGCGAGTGAAGCTTTCTTT CSARGGVASEAFF
15 TRBJ2-3 many TRBD2 TRBV20-1 TGCAGTGCTAGAGGCCCTAGCGGGAGTTCAGATACGCAGTATTTT CSARGPSGSSDTQYF
17 TRBJ2-5 - - TRBV20-1 TGCAGTGCTGGAAGGGGCATGAGGGAGGCACCACAAGAGACCCAGTACTTC CSAGRGMREAPQETQYF
13 TRBJ2-1 many TRBD2 TRBV2 TGTGCCAGCAGGCGGGAGCTCGGAGATGAGCAGTTCTTC CASRRELGDEQFF
12 TRBJ2-4 many - TRBV6-2/TRBV6-3 TGTGCCAGCAGTTACCCCATGGACATTCAGTACTTC CASSYPMDIQYF
11 TRBJ2-7 many - TRBV29-1 TGCAGCGTTGGACAGGTCTACGAGCAGTACTTC CSVGQVYEQYF
13 TRBJ2-1 many - TRBV7-8 TGTGCCAGCAGCCGAGAAGTATACAATGAGCAGTTCTTC CASSREVYNEQFF
15 TRBJ2-4 many TRBD2 TRBV20-1 TGCAGTGCTAGAGCCGGGGGGGGGAGCAAAAACATTCAGTACTTC CSARAGGGSKNIQYF
14 TRBJ1-1 many - TRBV28 TGTGCCAGCAGCCCAAGTGGGTCTAACACTGAAGCTTTCTTT CASSPSGSNTEAFF